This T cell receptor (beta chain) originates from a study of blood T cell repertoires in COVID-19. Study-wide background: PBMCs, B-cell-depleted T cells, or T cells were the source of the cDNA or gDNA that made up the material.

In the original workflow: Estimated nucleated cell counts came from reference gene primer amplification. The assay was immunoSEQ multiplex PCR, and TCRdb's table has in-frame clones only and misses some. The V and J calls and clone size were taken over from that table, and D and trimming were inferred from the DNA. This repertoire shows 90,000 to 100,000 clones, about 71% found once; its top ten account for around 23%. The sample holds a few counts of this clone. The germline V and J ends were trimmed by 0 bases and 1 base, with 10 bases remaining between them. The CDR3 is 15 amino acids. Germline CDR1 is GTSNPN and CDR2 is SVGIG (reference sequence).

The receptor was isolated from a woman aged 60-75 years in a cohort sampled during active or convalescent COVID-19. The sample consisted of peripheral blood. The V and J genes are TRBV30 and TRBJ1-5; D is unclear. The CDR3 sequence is CAWSVARSSNQPQHF. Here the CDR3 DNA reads TGTGCCTGGAGTGTTGCTCGGTCCAGCAATCAGCCCCAGCATTTT.